The clone carrying this TCR beta chain was picked up a small number of times. Its antigen is unidentified. The data are from a study of identical twins. Whole-study results and caveats: Out-of-frame TCR alpha sharing in monozygotic twins exceeded recombination model predictions.

Each cDNA held unique molecular identifiers, and template switching gave it a universal primer site. A single record per CDR3 protein comes from TCRdb applying MiXCR to the 5' RACE reads. The profile covers under 250,000 distinct CDR3 sequences, with about 13% appearing a single time and 4% to 5% taken by the ten largest. The germline V gene encodes CDR1 LGHDT and CDR2 YNNKEL (reference sequence). The CDR3 has 14 residues. V was trimmed by 1 base and J by 5 bases, leaving 12 bases between them. These data were likewise used in another study, on yellow fever vaccine responses in identical twins.

The origin of this receptor is a young woman in good health. This chain links TRBV3-1 with TRBJ2-7; D not resolved. Sequenced: memory (CD45RO+) T cells sorted from blood. Here the CDR3 DNA reads TGTGCCAGCAGCCAAGGAAGGCGTCGGCACGAGCAGTACTTC. Its protein product is CASSQGRRRHEQYF.